This T cell receptor beta chain comes out of a study of CD8+ T cells in alopecia areata. Study-wide results and caveats: Mice gave a clearer picture of TCR sharing than patients did, possibly for HLA-related reasons.

Details on this clone: Antigen unknown.

cDNA reverse transcribed from extracted RNA served as the sequencing template. The assay was immunoSEQ multiplex PCR, and TCRdb's table has in-frame clones only and misses some. The sample has nearly 200,000 clones; 58% are singletons. Treatment specified: oral pan-JAK inhibitor, 5-10 mg twice daily. The researchers isolated CD4+ and CD8+ T cells from PBMCs by sorting. The source material was CD4+ T cells sorted from blood, sampled at week 24, from a patient treated with tofacitinib. The receptor was isolated from a human donor with alopecia areata.

CDR3 sequence reads: CASSLVGTGWNTEAFF. The DNA for the CDR3 is TGCGCCAGCAGCTTGGTTGGGACAGGGTGGAACACTGAAGCTTTCTTT. The chain uses TRBV5-1 and TRBJ1-1; TRBD1 matches at 9 bases. CDR3 length: 16 amino acids. Germline-derived CDR1 and CDR2 are SGHRS and YFSETQ. Losses at the gene ends were 0 bases for V and 1 base for J; bases not matched to a gene: 4.